The entry below describes one TCR beta chain. Its antigen is not yet known. Per-base qualities were not stored, and no clone one base away is much larger. This sample stems from a study of cytomegalovirus exposure and HLA in healthy donors (dated by TCRdb to about 2017). For the study in its entirety: An earlier analysis of approximately 640 of the donors reported 250 to 350 Gb of sequence data and 117 million unique TCR beta sequences from 190 million or so T cells. An early release covering roughly 580 HLA-typed donors comprised around 300 gigabases of sequencing data and some 79 million unique TCR sequences. The genetic ancestry cluster associated with self-reported Caucasian donors included 70% to 85% of the 398 genotyped donors. The study was designed to test whether signatures of past pathogen exposure could be identified by cataloging public T cell receptors. The study profiled the T cell repertoires of hundreds of subjects by immunosequencing and related them to cytomegalovirus serostatus. A separate validation cohort of roughly 130 different subjects was used in addition to the roughly 700-subject first cohort. The study combined high-throughput TCR immunosequencing, statistical association of individual TCRs with disease status, and machine learning to predict cytomegalovirus infection status. To study patterns of TCR occurrence, a later analysis re-analyzed previously published TCR beta repertoires from just over 650 donors and added high-resolution HLA genotyping. Rather than drawing on any new phenotypic data, the later analysis identified candidate immune exposures from TCR beta sequences and the way those sequences occurred across donors. In an earlier analysis of 587 of the donors, high-throughput TCR beta sequencing was used to judge whether each TCR beta V gene segment behaved as functional or pseudogenic. Alongside the repertoire data, information on donor age, sex, ethnicity and CMV serostatus was compiled. A later genetic analysis used genome-wide SNP genotypes for 398 of the 666 donors, treating that subset as a discovery cohort. All discovery cohort repertoires had been generated using a single sequencing platform. Class I and class II HLA loci were covered by the typing at four-digit resolution. Typing coverage varied by locus: roughly 620-630 donors for A, B, C, DRB1 and DQB1; more than 500 for DQA1; about 600 for DPA1; 450 to 480 for DPB1. About five DR-DQ haplotypes were treated as single units for association and clustering because of strong linkage in the cohort. Across some 400 genotyped donors of the cohort, an average of about 240,000 unique TCR beta nucleotide sequences per donor were sequenced, and 15% to 20% of those sequences were non-productive. Findings and caveats that apply to the study as a whole: An earlier analysis of approximately 590 of the donors showed that most TCR beta V segments appeared in productive rearrangements either about 90% or about 30% of the time, which broadly matched IMGT annotations. Three of the identified cytomegalovirus-associated TCR beta chains were confirmed in vitro to be specific for cytomegalovirus antigens. The classifier was reported to diagnose cytomegalovirus status with high specificity and sensitivity in both the original and validation cohorts. Some IMGT-functional V segments, including TRBV6-2 and TRBV6-3, could not be told apart with the 87-base-pair reads, so those segments were excluded. A cluster of highly shared sequence variants was judged likely to represent a technical artifact of the sequencing pipeline. The presence/absence analyses assumed that sequencing depth was roughly uniform across donors, and that assumption may not be true. For the cohort, immune exposure information was limited to CMV serostatus. The study listed 164 TCR beta chains as associated with cytomegalovirus. In a later analysis, the rate of TCR association differed among HLA loci, with DRB1 alleles having the most associated TCRs and HLA-C alleles having the fewest. A further reported finding was that TCR beta sequences accurately predicted the HLA-A and HLA-B alleles for most subjects in the first cohort. Correlated functional status among segregating V segments might reflect linkage disequilibrium, but an unknown experimental factor could not be ruled out. Because some donors lacked HLA typing at each locus, the association tests relied only on the typed subset. In a later analysis, several top co-occurrence clusters were reported to appear linked to parvovirus B19, influenza, CMV and Epstein-Barr virus. Across donors, most TCR sequences were observed very rarely, whereas some public TCRs were present in many individuals. The authors suggested that the approach could potentially be generalized to other disease states and immunological phenotypes. In a later analysis, around 17,000 TCR beta sequences were associated with specific HLA alleles at a false discovery rate of 0.05. Because counts were too low, approximately 15 rarely observed V segments, including chromosome 9 orphons, were excluded from the earlier analysis of some 590 of the donors. V-gene and J-gene trimming of TCR beta chains was associated with a missense DCLRE1C variant in a later genetic analysis, and the association was replicated in an independent cohort. Assigning TCR associations to individual alleles was difficult when HLA alleles, especially DR and DQ, strongly co-occurred. The cohort was sequenced for TCR beta chains only, and without alpha or paired-chain data the features that could be detected were limited. Most CMV-associated TCR beta chains appeared to be HLA-restricted in a later analysis, and the HLA associations seemed to be driven largely by CMV exposure. According to a later genetic analysis, donors in an Asian-associated ancestry cluster had fewer N-insertions in productive TCRs than the approximately 710-donor mean. A later analysis found that HLA-associated TCR beta chains were more clonally expanded and had lower generation probabilities than equally common non-associated chains.

Receptor libraries were prepared by the immunoSEQ multiplex PCR assay. For the multiplex PCR, a mixture combining 60 forward primers for TCR Vbeta segments and 13 reverse primers for TCR Jbeta segments was used. The CDR3 region of rearranged TCR beta genes was amplified from genomic DNA with a multiplex PCR assay. The Illumina HiSeq System was used to sequence the amplified TCR beta libraries as 87-base-pair reads. On the study's bioinformatics: Across the roughly 640 repertoires, a later analysis counted approximately 75 million unique TCR beta chains, around 11 million of which were shared by at least two donors. Raw reads were error-corrected and collapsed into unique sequences with a nearest-neighbor algorithm that merged closely related sequences to remove PCR and sequencing errors. CDR3 sequences were aligned to IMGT reference sequences to assign V, D and J gene segments. For a sequence to be retained, a match of at least six nucleotides to both a V gene segment and a J gene segment was required. Rearrangements were classified as productive when the CDR3 lacked stop codons and remained in frame with V and J, and all other rearrangements were classified as non-productive. Following IMGT convention, CDR3 was defined as the stretch from the second conserved V-encoded cysteine to the conserved J-encoded phenylalanine. The earlier analysis of 500 to 650 of the donors excluded any sequence lacking an unambiguous match to a single V gene segment. In an earlier analysis of several hundred of the donors, V segments were called functional above 56.7% productive rearrangements and were called segregating when the between-donor standard deviation exceeded 5%. A statistical classification framework was built for diagnosing cytomegalovirus status from the catalog of TCR beta chain sequences. In a later analysis, TCR nucleotide sequences were compared against IMGT/GENE-DB human TR gene sequences so that V and J genes could be assigned. Using the TCRdist pipeline, a later analysis assigned CDR3 sequences along with most-parsimonious VDJ recombination scenarios. A later analysis defined each TCR beta chain by its CDR3 amino acid sequence plus V-gene family, and excluded reads lacking a unique V-gene family. To address suspected cross-contamination and a sequencing artifact, a later analysis removed a few hundred highly shared, low-generation-probability nucleotide sequences. In a later analysis, a clonal expansion index for each public chain was calculated from normalized within-repertoire ranks of inferred template counts. In a later analysis, generation probabilities were computed with a VDJ recombination model fitted to out-of-frame rearrangements, and the resulting probabilities were checked against IGoR. In a later analysis, TCR-TCR, TCR-HLA and TCR-CMV co-occurrence was scored with hypergeometric tests, and a repertoire-size bias correction was applied to TCR pairs. False discovery rates were estimated in a later analysis by permuting HLA or CMV assignments 20 times. In a later analysis, co-occurring TCRs were grouped using DBSCAN, with TCRdist sequence similarity added in when clustering inside HLA-allele-positive subsets. Repertoires with fewer than 30,000 or more than 120,000 public chains, plus five repertoires with anomalous nucleotide sharing, were excluded from co-occurrence clustering. What TCRdb holds here is the immuneACCESS table cut down to in-frame rearrangements. Part of the clones is not present; checked against another copy, under half of the missing clones reflect an unresolved V gene, and the others are unexplained. The V and J calls and clone size come from that table; D and trimming were worked out from the DNA. The sample table records about 150,000 clones; roughly 79% of these occur just once. The top ten clonotypes cover 6.5% to 9% of the sample.

The germline V gene provides CDR1 MGHDK and CDR2 SYGVNS. CDR3 length: 15 amino acids, cysteine to phenylalanine. CDR3 DNA is the only sequence kept; it has 45 bases, read in frame from the first base. V has 6 bases trimmed and J has 0 bases trimmed; junction bases matching no gene number 0. The cohort comprised some 700 healthy bone marrow donors. All cohort members were sampled while nominally healthy, although unrecorded immune exposures were likely present. The donor tested CMV seropositive and was one of the 289 seropositive cohort members. Every donor gave a peripheral blood sample, and the peripheral blood mononuclear cells from that sample were used for TCR beta sequencing. The Qiagen DNeasy Blood Extraction Kit was used to extract genomic DNA from the blood cell samples.

This receptor was identified in a woman between 35 and 50 years old in good health and CMV-seropositive. Material: PBMCs. The chain is made from TRBV25-1 and TRBJ2-3; TRBD2 lines up with 13 middle nucleotides. The DNA is TGTGCCAGCAGGGGACTAGCGGGGAGCACAGATACGCAGTATTTT. This translates into CASRGLAGSTDTQYF.